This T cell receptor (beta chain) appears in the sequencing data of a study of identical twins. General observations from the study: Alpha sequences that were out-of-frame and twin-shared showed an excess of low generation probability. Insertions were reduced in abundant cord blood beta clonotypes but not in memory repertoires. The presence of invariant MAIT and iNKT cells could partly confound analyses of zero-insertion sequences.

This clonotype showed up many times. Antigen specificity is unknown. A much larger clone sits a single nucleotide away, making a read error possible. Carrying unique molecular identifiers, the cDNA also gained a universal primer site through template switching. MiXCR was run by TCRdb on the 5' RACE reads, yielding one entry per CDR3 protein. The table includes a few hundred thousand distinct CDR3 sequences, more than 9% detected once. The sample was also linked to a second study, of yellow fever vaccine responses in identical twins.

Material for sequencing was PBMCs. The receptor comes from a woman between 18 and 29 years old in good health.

CDR3 coding DNA: TGTGCCAGCAGACACACAGATACGCAGTATTTT. The encoded protein is CASRHTDTQYF. The chain joins TRBV6-5 to TRBJ2-3; D call uncertain. This CDR3 is built from 11 residues. V lost 6 bases, J lost 2 bases, and 3 bases lay in between. The V gene's germline CDR1 is MNHEY and CDR2 SVGAGI.